This TCR beta chain was identified during a study of blood T cell repertoires in COVID-19 (dated by TCRdb to about 2020). With respect to the entire study: Samples from collaborators originated in the United States, Italy and Spain and spanned both the acute and convalescent phases of COVID-19. The material from the prospective study consisted of cDNA or gDNA derived from T cells, B-cell-depleted T cells, or PBMCs. Subjects who had been exposed to COVID-19, were actively infected with it, or had recovered from it provided the deeply sampled blood TCRbeta repertoires that made up the dataset. The repertoires were released in a freely available public database intended as a resource for research on the immune response to SARS-CoV-2. Samples were obtained from the ongoing ImmuneRACE study (first 160 participants) and from about 1,300 subjects provided by 6 global collaborators. A de-identified subject ID, COVID-19 status, age in years and sex were almost always included in the sample metadata. Where available, HLA class I and class II types were obtained from metadata supplied by the sample provider rather than from assay-based typing. What the study reported, not specific to this receptor: Clinical and demographic metadata were provided uncurated, with the amount varying by source and participant.

TCRbeta CDR3 regions were amplified from genomic DNA by means of the immunoSEQ Assay, a bias-controlled multiplex PCR. For the original study's pipeline: The number of nucleated cells in each sample was estimated by amplification of reference gene primers within the assay. To quantify the absolute abundance of each unique TCRbeta CDR3 rearrangement, sequence reads were collapsed and filtered. For each sample, productive Simpson clonality was calculated by taking the square root of Simpson's diversity index across productive rearrangements. TCRdb obtained this table from immuneACCESS and retained in-frame rearrangements with V and J assigned. These tables miss some clones; where compared with another copy, unresolved V genes account for less than half of the shortfall, and the remainder is unexplained. The V and J calls and clone size come from that table; D and trimming were worked out from the DNA. The sample has a few hundred thousand clones on record, 70% to 90% of them singletons. The ten largest clones add up to roughly 4.1% of the sample.

Each collaborating institution followed its own protocols to collect whole blood in K2EDTA tubes. For TCRbeta analysis, collaborators shipped samples in one of three forms: frozen whole blood, isolated PBMCs, or DNA extracted from either of those sample types. To note about this clone: Its recognized antigen is unknown. No base-level quality is on record; no much larger clone is a single base apart. The same CDR3 is also encoded by other DNA sequences in this sample.

The CDR3 has 12 amino acids, counting the end cysteine and phenylalanine. The DNA shown is the 36-base CDR3, in frame from base 1. V was cut back by 4 bases and J by 10 bases, leaving a gap of 11 bases between them. The germline V gene sets CDR1 to SGHTA and CDR2 to FQGNSA. Sequencing used peripheral blood. The source of this sequence is a man between 50 and 59 years old with acute or convalescent COVID-19. The sequence links TRBV7-2 to TRBJ2-1; the D segment could be TRBD2, given 5 matching bases. CDR3 sequence: CASSSYSGEQFF. In nucleotide form, the sequence is TGTGCCAGCAGCTCCTACAGCGGCGAGCAGTTCTTC.